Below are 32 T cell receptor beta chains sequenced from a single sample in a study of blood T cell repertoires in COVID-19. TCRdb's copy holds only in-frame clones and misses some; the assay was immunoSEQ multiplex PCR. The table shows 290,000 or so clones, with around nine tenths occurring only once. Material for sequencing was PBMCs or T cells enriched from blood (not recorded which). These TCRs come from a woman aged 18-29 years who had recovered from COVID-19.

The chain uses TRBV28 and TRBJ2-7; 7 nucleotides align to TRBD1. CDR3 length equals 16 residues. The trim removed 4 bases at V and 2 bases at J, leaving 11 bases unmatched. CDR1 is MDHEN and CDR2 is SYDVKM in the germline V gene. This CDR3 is CASSSRDRDRPYEQYF. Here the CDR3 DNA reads TGTGCCAGCAGTTCCCGAGACCGGGACAGACCCTACGAGCAGTACTTC.

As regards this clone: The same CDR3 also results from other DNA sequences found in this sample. DNA for the CDR3: TGCGCCAGCAGCTTGACTAGCGGGAGTACAGATACGCAGTATTTT. Translating it yields CASSLTSGSTDTQYF. The J gene is TRBJ2-3, the V gene TRBV5-1, with TRBD2 matching over 11 bases. Germline V CDR1 and CDR2: SGHRS, YFSETQ. The ends lost 1 base at V and 3 bases at J; junction bases unmatched: 1. This CDR3 contains 15 residues.

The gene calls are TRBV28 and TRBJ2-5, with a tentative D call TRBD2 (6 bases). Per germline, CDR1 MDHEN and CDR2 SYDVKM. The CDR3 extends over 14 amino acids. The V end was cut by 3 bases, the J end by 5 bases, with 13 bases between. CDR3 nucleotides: TGTGCCAGCAGTTTTGAGCAGGGAGGCGAGACCCAGTACTTC. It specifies CASSFEQGGETQYF.

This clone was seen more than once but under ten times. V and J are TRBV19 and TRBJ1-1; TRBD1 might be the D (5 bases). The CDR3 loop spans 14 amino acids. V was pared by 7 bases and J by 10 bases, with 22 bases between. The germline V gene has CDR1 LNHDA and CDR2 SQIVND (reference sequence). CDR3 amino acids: CASNSLPPGVGAFF. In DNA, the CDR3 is TGTGCCAGTAACTCGCTGCCCCCGGGGGTTGGAGCTTTCTTT.

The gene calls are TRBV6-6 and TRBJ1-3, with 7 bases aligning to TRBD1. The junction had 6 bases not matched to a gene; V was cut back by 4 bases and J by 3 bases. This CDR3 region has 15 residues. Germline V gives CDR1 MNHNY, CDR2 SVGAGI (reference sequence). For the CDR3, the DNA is TGTGCCAGCAGTTTGACAGGGCTAATTGGAAACACCATATATTTT. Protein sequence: CASSLTGLIGNTIYF.

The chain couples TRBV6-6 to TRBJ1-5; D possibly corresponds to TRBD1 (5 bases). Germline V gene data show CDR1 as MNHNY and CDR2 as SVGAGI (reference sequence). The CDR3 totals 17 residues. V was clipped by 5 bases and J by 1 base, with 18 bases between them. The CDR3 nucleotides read TGTGCCAGCAGTCCCGGGCCCCACTCAGGGAGCAATCAGCCCCAGCATTTT. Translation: CASSPGPHSGSNQPQHF.

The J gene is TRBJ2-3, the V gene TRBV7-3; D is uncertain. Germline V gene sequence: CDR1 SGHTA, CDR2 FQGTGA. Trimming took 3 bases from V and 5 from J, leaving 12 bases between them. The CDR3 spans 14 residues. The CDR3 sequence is CASSFAVTGDTQYF. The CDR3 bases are TGTGCCAGCAGCTTTGCCGTAACGGGAGATACGCAGTATTTT.

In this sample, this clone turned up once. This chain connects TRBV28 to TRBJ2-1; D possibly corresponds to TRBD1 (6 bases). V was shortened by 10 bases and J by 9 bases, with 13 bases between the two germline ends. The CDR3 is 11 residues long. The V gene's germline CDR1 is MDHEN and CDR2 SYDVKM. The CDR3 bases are TGTGCCACTTGGACAGTAGGTGAGCAGTTCTTC. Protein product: CATWTVGEQFF.

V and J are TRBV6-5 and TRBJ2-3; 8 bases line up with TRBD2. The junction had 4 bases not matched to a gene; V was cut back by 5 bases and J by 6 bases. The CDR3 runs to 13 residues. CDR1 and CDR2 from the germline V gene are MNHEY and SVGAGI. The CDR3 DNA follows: TGTGCCAGCAGTAGAAGCGGGGGCGATACGCAGTATTTT. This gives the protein CASSRSGGDTQYF.

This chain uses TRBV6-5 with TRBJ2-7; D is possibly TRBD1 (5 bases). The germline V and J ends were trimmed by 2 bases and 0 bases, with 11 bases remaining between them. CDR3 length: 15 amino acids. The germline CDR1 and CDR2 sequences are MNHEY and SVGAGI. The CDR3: CASSYRQPHSYEQYF. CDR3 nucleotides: TGTGCCAGCAGTTACAGACAGCCTCACTCCTACGAGCAGTACTTC.

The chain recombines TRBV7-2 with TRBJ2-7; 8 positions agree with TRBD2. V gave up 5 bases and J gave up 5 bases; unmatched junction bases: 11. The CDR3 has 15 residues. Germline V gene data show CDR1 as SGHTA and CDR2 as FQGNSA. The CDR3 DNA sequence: TGTGCCAGCAGCCGCGGGAGGCGGGATTCCCACGAGCAGTACTTC. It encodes CASSRGRRDSHEQYF.

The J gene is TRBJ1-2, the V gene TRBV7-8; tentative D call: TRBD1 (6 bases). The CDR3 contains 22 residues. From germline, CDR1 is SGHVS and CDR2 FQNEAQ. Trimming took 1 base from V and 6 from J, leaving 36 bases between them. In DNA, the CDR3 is TGTGCCAGCAGCTTAGTCTTCGACCTGGGGGCCACTTTACAGAGGGATCACGATGGCTACACCTTC. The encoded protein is CASSLVFDLGATLQRDHDGYTF.

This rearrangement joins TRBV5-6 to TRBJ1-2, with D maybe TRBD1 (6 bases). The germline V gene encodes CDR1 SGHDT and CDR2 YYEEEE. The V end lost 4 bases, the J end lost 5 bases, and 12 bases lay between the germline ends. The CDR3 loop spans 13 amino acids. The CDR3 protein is CASSAGQLYGYTF. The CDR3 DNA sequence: TGTGCCAGCAGCGCCGGACAGCTATATGGCTACACCTTC.

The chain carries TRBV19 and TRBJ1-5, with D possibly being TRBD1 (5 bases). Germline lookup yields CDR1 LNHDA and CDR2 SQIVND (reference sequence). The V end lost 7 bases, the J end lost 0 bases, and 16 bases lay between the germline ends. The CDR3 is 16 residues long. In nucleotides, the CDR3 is TGTGCCAGTACCCCCAGGACAAGTTATAGCAATCAGCCCCAGCATTTT. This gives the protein CASTPRTSYSNQPQHF.

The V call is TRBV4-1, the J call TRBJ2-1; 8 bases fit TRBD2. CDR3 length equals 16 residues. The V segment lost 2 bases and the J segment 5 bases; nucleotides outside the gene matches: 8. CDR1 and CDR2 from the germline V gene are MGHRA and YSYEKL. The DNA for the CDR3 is TGCGCCAGCAGCCAACCTTTAGCGGGGCGGGACAATGAGCAGTTCTTC. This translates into CASSQPLAGRDNEQFF.

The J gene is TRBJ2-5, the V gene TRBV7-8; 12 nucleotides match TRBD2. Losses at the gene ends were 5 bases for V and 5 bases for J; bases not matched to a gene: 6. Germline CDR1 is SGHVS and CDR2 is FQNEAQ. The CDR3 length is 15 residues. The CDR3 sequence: CASSQRLAGAETQYF. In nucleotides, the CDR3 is TGTGCCAGCAGCCAGAGACTAGCGGGGGCTGAGACCCAGTACTTC.

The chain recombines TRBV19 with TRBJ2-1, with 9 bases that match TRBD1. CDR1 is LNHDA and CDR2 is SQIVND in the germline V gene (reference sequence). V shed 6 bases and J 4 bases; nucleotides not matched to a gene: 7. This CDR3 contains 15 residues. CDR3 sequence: CASRGTGWAYNEQFF. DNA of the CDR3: TGTGCCAGTAGGGGGACAGGGTGGGCGTACAATGAGCAGTTCTTC.

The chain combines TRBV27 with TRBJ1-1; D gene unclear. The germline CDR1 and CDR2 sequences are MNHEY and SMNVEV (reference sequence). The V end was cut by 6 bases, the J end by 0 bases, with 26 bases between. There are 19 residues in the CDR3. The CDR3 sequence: CASSLSFGQGSNMNTEAFF. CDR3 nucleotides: TGTGCCAGCAGCTTAAGTTTTGGGCAAGGAAGTAACATGAACACTGAAGCTTTCTTT.

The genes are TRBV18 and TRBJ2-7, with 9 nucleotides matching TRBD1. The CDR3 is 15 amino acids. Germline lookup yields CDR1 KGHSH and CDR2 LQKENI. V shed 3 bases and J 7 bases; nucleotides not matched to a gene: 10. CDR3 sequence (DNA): TGTGCCAGCTCACCCGGGACAGGGTTTTTGGGGGAGCAGTACTTC. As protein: CASSPGTGFLGEQYF.

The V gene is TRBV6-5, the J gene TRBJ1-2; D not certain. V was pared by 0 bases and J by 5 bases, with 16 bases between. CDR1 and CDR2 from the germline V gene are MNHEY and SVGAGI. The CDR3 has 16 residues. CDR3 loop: CASSYSRGRARYGYTF. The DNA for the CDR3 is TGTGCCAGCAGTTACTCGAGAGGGCGGGCTCGTTATGGCTACACCTTC.

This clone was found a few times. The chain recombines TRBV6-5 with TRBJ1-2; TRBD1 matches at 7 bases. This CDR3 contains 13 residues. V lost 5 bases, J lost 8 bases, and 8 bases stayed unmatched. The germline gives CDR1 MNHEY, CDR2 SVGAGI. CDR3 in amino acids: CASSITGAGGYTF. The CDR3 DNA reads TGTGCCAGCAGTATTACAGGGGCAGGAGGCTACACCTTC.

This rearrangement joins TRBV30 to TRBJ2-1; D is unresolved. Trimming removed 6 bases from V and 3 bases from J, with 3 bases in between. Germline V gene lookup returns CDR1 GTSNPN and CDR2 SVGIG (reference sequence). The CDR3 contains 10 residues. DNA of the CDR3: TGTGCCTGCAACTACAATGAGCAGTTCTTC. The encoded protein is CACNYNEQFF.

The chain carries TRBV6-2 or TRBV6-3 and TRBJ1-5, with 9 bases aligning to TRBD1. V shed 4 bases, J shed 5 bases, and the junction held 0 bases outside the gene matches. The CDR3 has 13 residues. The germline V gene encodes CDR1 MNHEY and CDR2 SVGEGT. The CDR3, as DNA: TGTGCCAGCAGTTGGGACAGGGATCAGCCCCAGCATTTT. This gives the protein CASSWDRDQPQHF.

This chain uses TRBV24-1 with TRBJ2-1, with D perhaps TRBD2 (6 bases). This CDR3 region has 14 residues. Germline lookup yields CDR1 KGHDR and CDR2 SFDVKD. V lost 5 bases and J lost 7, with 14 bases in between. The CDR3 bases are TGTGCCACCAGTGGGGAGGCCACTTTTAATGAGCAGTTCTTC. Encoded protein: CATSGEATFNEQFF.

The CDR3 nucleotides read TGTGCCAGCAGTTACATGGGGGGGAGGACTGAAGCTTTCTTT. Translated: CASSYMGGRTEAFF. V is TRBV6-5 and J is TRBJ1-1, with D perhaps matching TRBD1 (5 bases). Germline V lookup: CDR1 MNHEY, CDR2 SVGAGI. CDR3 length: 14 amino acids. V dropped 2 bases and J dropped 5 bases, with 12 bases sitting between them.

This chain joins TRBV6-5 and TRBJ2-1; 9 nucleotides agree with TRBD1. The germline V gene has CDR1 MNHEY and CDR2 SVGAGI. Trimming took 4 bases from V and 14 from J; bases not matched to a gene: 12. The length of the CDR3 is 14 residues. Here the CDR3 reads CASSSNRDRASKFF. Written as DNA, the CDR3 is TGTGCCAGCAGTTCAAACCGGGACAGGGCTAGTAAGTTCTTC.

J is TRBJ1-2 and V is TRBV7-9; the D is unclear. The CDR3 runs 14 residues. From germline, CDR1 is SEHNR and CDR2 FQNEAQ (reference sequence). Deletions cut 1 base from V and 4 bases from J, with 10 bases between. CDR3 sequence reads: CASSLGPVGYGYTF. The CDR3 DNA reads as TGTGCCAGCAGCTTAGGTCCGGTTGGCTATGGCTACACCTTC.

The CDR3: CASSLGPTSGSGNEQFF. CDR3 sequence (DNA): TGTGCCAGCAGCTTAGGTCCGACTAGCGGATCTGGAAATGAGCAGTTCTTC. The rearrangement uses TRBV7-2 and TRBJ2-1; TRBD2 agrees at 9 bases. The CDR3 length is 17 residues. The junction had 11 bases not matched to a gene; V was cut back by 1 base and J by 7 bases. Germline CDR1 SGHTA, CDR2 FQGNSA.

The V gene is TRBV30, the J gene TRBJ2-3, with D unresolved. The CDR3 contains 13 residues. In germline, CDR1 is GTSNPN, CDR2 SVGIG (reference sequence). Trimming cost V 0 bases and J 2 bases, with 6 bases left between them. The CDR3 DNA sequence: TGTGCCTGGAGTGTCAGGTCCACAGATACGCAGTATTTT. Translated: CAWSVRSTDTQYF.

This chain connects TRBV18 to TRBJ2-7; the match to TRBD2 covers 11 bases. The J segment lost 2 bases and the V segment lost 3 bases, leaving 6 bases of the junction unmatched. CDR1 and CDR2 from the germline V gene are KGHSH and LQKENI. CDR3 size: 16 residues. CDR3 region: CASSPRLAGTTYEQYF. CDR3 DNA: TGTGCCAGCTCACCCCGACTAGCGGGAACTACCTACGAGCAGTACTTC.

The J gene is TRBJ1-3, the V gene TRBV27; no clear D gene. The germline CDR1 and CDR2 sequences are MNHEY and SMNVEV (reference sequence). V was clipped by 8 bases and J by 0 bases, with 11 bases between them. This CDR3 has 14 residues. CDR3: CASRPHYSGNTIYF. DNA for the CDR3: TGTGCCAGCCGACCTCACTACTCTGGAAACACCATATATTTT.

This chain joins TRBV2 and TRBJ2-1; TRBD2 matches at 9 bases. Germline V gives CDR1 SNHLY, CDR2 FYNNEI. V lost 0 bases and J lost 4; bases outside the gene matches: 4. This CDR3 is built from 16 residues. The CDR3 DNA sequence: TGTGCCAGCAGTGAAGCGCTAGCGGGGCCTTACAATGAGCAGTTCTTC. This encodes CASSEALAGPYNEQFF.